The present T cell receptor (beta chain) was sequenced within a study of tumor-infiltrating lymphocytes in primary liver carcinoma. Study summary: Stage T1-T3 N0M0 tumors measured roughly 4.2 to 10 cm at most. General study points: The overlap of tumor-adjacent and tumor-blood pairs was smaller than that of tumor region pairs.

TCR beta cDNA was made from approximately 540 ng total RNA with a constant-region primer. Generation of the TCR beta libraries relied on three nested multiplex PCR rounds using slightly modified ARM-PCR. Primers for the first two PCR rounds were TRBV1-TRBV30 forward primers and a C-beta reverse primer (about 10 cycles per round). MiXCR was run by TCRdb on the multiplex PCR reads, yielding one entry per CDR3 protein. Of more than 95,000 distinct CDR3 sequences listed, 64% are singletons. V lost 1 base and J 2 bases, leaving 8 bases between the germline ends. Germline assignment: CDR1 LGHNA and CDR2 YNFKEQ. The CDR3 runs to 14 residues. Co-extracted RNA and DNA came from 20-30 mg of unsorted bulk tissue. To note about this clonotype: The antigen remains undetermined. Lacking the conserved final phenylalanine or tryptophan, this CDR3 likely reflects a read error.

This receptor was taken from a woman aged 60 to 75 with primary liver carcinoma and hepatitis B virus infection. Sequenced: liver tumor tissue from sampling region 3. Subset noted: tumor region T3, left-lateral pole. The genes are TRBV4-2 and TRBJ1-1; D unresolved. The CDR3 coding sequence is TGTGCCAGCAGCCAAGTAGAGTCAAACACTGAAGCTTTCCTT. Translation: CASSQVESNTEAFL.